Sequencing of this TCR beta chain was carried out in a study of T-cell reconstitution after alpha-beta-depleted transplantation in children. CDR3 length: 13 amino acids. Per germline, CDR1 LGHNA and CDR2 YSLEER. V was shortened by 3 bases and J by 10 bases, with 13 bases between the two germline ends. The authors prepared the TCRbeta library with unique molecular identifiers. MiXCR, run by TCRdb on the PCR reads, gives a single entry per CDR3 protein. The table has just over 350,000 distinct CDR3 sequences, approximately 12% seen once. The sample in question was PBMCs, obtained from the stem cell graft. This chain connects TRBV4-3 to TRBJ2-1, with unresolved D. The TCR originated in a human donor who donated a stem cell graft to a child with Fanconi anemia. This chain's CDR3 is CASSHGPFGEQFF. The CDR3 nucleotides read TGCGCCAGCAGCCACGGTCCTTTCGGGGAGCAGTTCTTC.